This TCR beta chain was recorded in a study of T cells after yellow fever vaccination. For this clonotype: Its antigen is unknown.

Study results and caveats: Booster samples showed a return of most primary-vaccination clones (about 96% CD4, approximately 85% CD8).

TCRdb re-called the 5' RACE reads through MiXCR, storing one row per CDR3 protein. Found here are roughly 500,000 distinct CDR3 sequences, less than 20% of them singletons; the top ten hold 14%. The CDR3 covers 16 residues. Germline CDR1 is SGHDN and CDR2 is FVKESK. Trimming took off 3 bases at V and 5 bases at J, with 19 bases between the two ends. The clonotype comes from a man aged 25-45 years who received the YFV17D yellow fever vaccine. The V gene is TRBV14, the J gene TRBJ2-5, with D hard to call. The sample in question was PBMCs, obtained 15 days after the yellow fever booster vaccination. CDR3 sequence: CASSQTAGDGVETQYF. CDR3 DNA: TGTGCCAGCAGCCAGACCGCAGGAGATGGCGTGGAGACCCAGTACTTC.